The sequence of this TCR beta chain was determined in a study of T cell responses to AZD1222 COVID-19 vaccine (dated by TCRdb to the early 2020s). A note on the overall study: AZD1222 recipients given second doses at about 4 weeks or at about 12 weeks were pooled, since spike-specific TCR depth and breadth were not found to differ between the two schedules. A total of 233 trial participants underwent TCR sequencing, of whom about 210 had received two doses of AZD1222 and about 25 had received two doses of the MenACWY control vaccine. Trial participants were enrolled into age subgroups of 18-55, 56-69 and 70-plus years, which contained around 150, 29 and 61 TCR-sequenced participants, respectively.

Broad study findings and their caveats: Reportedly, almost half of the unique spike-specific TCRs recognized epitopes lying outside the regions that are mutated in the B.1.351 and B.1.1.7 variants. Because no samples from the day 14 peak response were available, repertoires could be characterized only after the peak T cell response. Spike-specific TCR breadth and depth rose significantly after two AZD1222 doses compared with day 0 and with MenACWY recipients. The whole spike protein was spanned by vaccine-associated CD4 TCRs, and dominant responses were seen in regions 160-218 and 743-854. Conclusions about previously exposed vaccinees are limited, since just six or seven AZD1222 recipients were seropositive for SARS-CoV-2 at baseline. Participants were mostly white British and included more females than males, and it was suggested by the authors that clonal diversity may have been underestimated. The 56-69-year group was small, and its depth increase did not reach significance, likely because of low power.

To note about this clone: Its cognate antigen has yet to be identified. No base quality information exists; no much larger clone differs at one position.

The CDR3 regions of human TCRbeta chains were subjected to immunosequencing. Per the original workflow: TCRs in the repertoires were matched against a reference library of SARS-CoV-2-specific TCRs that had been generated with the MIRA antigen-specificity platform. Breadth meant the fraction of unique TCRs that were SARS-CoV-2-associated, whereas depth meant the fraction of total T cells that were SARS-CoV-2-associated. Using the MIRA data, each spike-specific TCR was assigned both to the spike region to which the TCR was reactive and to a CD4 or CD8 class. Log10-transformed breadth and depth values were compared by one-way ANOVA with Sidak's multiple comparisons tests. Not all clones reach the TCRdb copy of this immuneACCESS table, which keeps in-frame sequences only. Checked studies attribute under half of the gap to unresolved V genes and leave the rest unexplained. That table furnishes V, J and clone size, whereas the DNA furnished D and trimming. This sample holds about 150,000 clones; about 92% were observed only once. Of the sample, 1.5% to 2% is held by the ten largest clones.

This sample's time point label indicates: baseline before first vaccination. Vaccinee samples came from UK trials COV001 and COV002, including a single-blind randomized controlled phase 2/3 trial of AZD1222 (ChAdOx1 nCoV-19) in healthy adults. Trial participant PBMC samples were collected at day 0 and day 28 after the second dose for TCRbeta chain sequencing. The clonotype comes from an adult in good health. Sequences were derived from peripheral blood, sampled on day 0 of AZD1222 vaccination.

The nucleotide sequence is given as TGTGCCAGCAGGGTGGACAGGGCGGCCGGGGAGCTGTTTTTT. It encodes CASRVDRAAGELFF. The chain joins TRBV2 to TRBJ2-2; TRBD1 matches 8 bases in the middle. Including the terminal cysteine and phenylalanine, the CDR3 comprises 14 residues. Only the CDR3 region is kept as DNA, spanning 42 bases read in frame from base 1. CDR1 is given as SNHLY and CDR2 as FYNNEI, both from the germline V gene. The germline V and J ends show losses of 6 bases and 6 bases respectively, and no gene match explains 6 bases of the junction.